The clone carrying this T cell receptor (beta chain) was seen many times. Its target is not known. The data originate from a study of neurological immune-mediated disorders. Trimming cost V 0 bases and J 6 bases, with 15 bases left between them. Germline V gene sequence: CDR1 SQVTM, CDR2 ANQGSEA. The CDR3 is 15 amino acids. 5'RACE with 10-nucleotide random UMIs produced the cDNA. MiXCR, run by TCRdb on the 5' RACE reads, gives a single entry per CDR3 protein. The sample lists 69,000 or so distinct CDR3 sequences, around 5% occurring once. Whole-study results and caveats: Patients with HTLV-1-associated myelopathy had the highest level of TCR clonal expansion, whereas patients with multiple sclerosis had the lowest level, falling beneath the level found in healthy controls. Phylogenetic grouping assigned the repertoires of 18 of 34 multiple sclerosis patients to one related-CDR3 cluster, which constitutes a possible signature.

The sequence was obtained from a woman aged 65 to 85 with multiple sclerosis. V is TRBV29-1 and J is TRBJ2-1, with D possibly being TRBD2 (6 bases). Specimen: PBMCs. CDR3: CSVEDPASAGNEQFF. In DNA, the CDR3 is TGCAGCGTTGAAGATCCCGCTAGCGCAGGCAATGAGCAGTTCTTC.